The entry that follows covers one T cell receptor (beta chain) sequence. This record comes from a study of shared clonotypes between healthy human individuals. CDR1 and CDR2 (germline): MNHNY, SVGAGI (reference sequence). The V segment lost 2 bases and the J segment 7 bases; nucleotides outside the gene matches: 7. The CDR3 length is 16 residues. Method: immunoSEQ multiplex PCR; TCRdb's copy keeps in-frame clones and lacks some. The profile shows just over 2,000,000 clones, roughly 95% of them singletons. Material: naive CD4+ T cells sorted from blood. The sample's subset: CD45RA+ positively selected. This clonotype originated in a man aged 18 to 35 in good health. V is TRBV6-6 and J is TRBJ2-1; 11 bases map to TRBD2. This CDR3 is CASSYPSSGRSNEQFF. CDR3 nucleotides: TGTGCCAGCAGTTACCCTTCTAGCGGGAGGTCGAATGAGCAGTTCTTC.